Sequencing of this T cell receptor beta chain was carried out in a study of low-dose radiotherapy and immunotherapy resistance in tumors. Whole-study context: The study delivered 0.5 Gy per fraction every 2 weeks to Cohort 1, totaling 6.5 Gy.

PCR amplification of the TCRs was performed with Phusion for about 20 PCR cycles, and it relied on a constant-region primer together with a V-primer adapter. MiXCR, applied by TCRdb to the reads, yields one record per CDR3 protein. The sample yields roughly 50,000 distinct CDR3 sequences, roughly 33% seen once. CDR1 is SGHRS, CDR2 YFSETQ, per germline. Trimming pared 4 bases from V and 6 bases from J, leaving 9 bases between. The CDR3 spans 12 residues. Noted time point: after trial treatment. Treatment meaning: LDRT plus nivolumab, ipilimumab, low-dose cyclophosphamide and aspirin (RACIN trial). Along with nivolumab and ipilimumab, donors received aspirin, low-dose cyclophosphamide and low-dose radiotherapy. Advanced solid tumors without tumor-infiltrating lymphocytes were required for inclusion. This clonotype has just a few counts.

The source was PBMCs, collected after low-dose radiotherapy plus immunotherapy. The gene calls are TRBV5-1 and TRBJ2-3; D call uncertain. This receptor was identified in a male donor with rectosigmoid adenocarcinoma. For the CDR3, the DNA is TGCGCCAGCAGCCGGGCCCCCGATACGCAGTATTTT. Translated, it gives CASSRAPDTQYF.